These 31 T cell receptor beta chains originate from one sample sequenced in a study of Ad26.COV2.S vaccination and SARS-CoV-2 variants. The treatment here: approximately 18 received Ad26.COV2.S at low or high dose, single or two shots; about 5 received placebo; per-sample allocation not given. Samples analyzed were those drawn on day 63 after the first vaccine or placebo injection. Assay: immunoSEQ multiplex PCR; the TCRdb copy retains only in-frame clones and omits some. The sample includes roughly 400,000 clones, about 91% of them seen just once. This sample comprised peripheral blood, obtained in a trial of Ad26.COV2.S vaccine versus placebo. These receptors all stem from a person aged 18-60 years who received the Ad26.COV2.S COVID-19 vaccine or a placebo.

The V gene is TRBV18, the J gene TRBJ2-1; a possible D gene is TRBD2 (6 bases). Germline V gene data show CDR1 as KGHSH and CDR2 as LQKENI. This CDR3 comprises 15 residues. V dropped 6 bases and J dropped 6 bases, with 18 bases sitting between them. CDR3 sequence: CASSRRDSRFNEQFF. CDR3 sequence (DNA): TGTGCCAGCTCCCGGCGGGACTCCCGCTTCAATGAGCAGTTCTTC.

The chain couples TRBV4-2 to TRBJ2-4; D unresolved. CDR1 and CDR2 (germline): LGHNA, YNFKEQ. CDR3 length: 15 residues. Trimming stripped 0 bases from V and 0 bases from J, with 6 bases between. In nucleotides, the CDR3 is TGTGCCAGCAGCCAAGAACGACTAGCCAAAAACATTCAGTACTTC. Translation: CASSQERLAKNIQYF.

This rearrangement joins TRBV7-3 to TRBJ2-3; the D is unclear. Germline CDR1 reads SGHTA; CDR2 reads FQGTGA. Trimming shortened V by 5 bases and J by 2 bases, and 11 bases separated the two germline ends. The CDR3 sequence is 14 residues long. This chain's CDR3 is CASSPSWATDTQYF. The CDR3 region has the DNA TGTGCCAGCAGCCCGTCTTGGGCCACAGATACGCAGTATTTT.

V and J are TRBV6-5 and TRBJ2-4; no clear D gene. V lost 2 bases, J lost 3 bases, and 14 bases lay in between. The CDR3 covers 16 residues. Looked up from germline, CDR1 is MNHEY and CDR2 is SVGAGI. In DNA form, the CDR3 reads TGTGCCAGCAGTTACAACTCAGGATTTCGCAAAAACATTCAGTACTTC. Translation gives CASSYNSGFRKNIQYF.

The chain links TRBV11-3 to TRBJ2-7; D unresolved. Trimming took 5 bases from V and 3 from J, leaving 8 bases between them. The CDR3 totals 12 residues. The germline gives CDR1 SGHNT, CDR2 YENEEA. The CDR3 region has the DNA TGTGCCAGCAGCCAGGTGGACTACGAGCAGTACTTC. Its protein product is CASSQVDYEQYF. Full variable domain (remainder filled in from reference TRBV11-3 and TRBJ2-7): EAGVVQSPRYKIIEKKQPVAFWCNPISGHNTLYWYLQNLGQGPELLIRYENEEAVDDSQLPKDRFSAERLKGVDSTLKIQPAELGDSAVYLCASSQVDYEQYFGPGTRLTVT.

The chain is built from TRBV18 and TRBJ1-1, with D unclear. CDR3 length: 12 residues. V was cut by 6 bases and J by 3 bases, with 8 bases left in between. CDR1 is KGHSH, CDR2 LQKENI, per germline. CDR3 nucleotide sequence: TGTGCCAGCTCGCCTTCCTACACTGAAGCTTTCTTT. It encodes CASSPSYTEAFF. Full variable domain (outside the CDR3, taken from reference TRBV18 and TRBJ1-1): NAGVMQNPRHLVRRRGQEARLRCSPMKGHSHVYWYRQLPEEGLKFMVYLQKENIIDESGMPKERFSAEFPKEGPSILRIQQVVRGDSAAYFCASSPSYTEAFFGQGTRLTVV.

The chain links TRBV4-2 to TRBJ2-3; D is tentatively TRBD1 or TRBD2 (5 bases each). Trimming stripped 0 bases from V and 3 bases from J, with 16 bases between. CDR1 and CDR2 from the germline V gene are LGHNA and YNFKEQ. The CDR3 contains 17 residues. CDR3 DNA sequence: TGTGCCAGCAGCCAAGAGGGGACGGGCCTTTGGACAGATACGCAGTATTTT. Amino acids: CASSQEGTGLWTDTQYF.

The chain carries TRBV9 and TRBJ2-1; the D is unclear. This CDR3 has 12 residues. V lost 1 base and J 10 bases, leaving 9 bases between the germline ends. Germline-derived CDR1 and CDR2 are SGDLS and YYNGEE. The CDR3 bases are TGTGCCAGCAGCGTATCCTTTGAGGAGCAGTTCTTC. This sequence encodes CASSVSFEEQFF.

The rearrangement links TRBV7-2 to TRBJ2-4; TRBD2 matches at 9 bases. With V trimmed by 1 base and J by 6 bases, 4 bases remained unmatched. CDR3 length: 15 residues. Germline-derived CDR1 and CDR2 are SGHTA and FQGNSA. In DNA, the CDR3 is TGTGCCAGCAGCTTAGGGGGACTAGCTTTAAACATTCAGTACTTC. It translates to CASSLGGLALNIQYF.

The chain couples TRBV30 to TRBJ2-1, with D possibly TRBD1 on 6 matching bases. Deletions cut 5 bases from V and 10 bases from J, with 18 bases between. Germline CDR1 and CDR2: GTSNPN and SVGIG (reference sequence). This CDR3 is built from 13 residues. CDR3 DNA: TGTGCCTGGGGCAGACCCCTTAGGGGGGAGCAGTTCTTC. Amino acid sequence: CAWGRPLRGEQFF.

The gene calls are TRBV5-1 and TRBJ1-4; the D gene is possibly TRBD1 (6 bases). The CDR3 runs to 12 residues. V was pared by 1 base and J by 10 bases, with 8 bases between. Germline V gene data show CDR1 as SGHRS and CDR2 as YFSETQ. CDR3 nucleotides: TGCGCCAGCAGCTTGACAGGGCGAAAACTGTTTTTT. As protein: CASSLTGRKLFF.

This clone has a handful of counts. This chain joins TRBV21-1 and TRBJ2-7; the D segment call TRBD1 is taken from the table without a DNA check. TRBV21-1 is a documented pseudogene. The CDR3 covers 15 residues. As DNA, the CDR3 is TGTGCCAGCAGCAGCACCGGGACACAAACTTACGAGCAGTACTTC. The encoded protein is CASSSTGTQTYEQYF.

The chain couples TRBV7-3 to TRBJ2-5; 9 bases are shared with TRBD2. The junction had 6 bases not matched to a gene; V was cut back by 2 bases and J by 5 bases. Germline lookup yields CDR1 SGHTA and CDR2 FQGTGA. This CDR3 spans 15 amino acids. CDR3 in DNA: TGTGCCAGCAGCTTAGGGGGACTAGCTGGCGAGACCCAGTACTTC. As protein: CASSLGGLAGETQYF.

V is TRBV5-4 and J is TRBJ1-2; perhaps TRBD1 as D (5 bases). The CDR3 has 15 residues. Germline CDR1 reads SGHNT; CDR2 reads YYREEE (reference sequence). The V and J ends lost 4 bases and 6 bases respectively, with 19 bases between them. The CDR3: CASSLGREDVDGYTF. The CDR3 DNA follows: TGTGCCAGCAGCCTGGGGCGAGAAGACGTGGATGGCTACACCTTC.

The chain recombines TRBV3-1 (or the pseudogene TRBV3-2) with TRBJ2-3; D is possibly TRBD2 (5 bases). CDR1 is LGHDT and CDR2 is YNNKEL in the germline V gene (reference sequence). The CDR3 has 13 amino acids. Trimming took 3 bases from V and 4 from J, leaving 8 bases between them. The CDR3 DNA reads as TGTGCCAGCAGCCAGGGAGAGGCAGATACGCAGTATTTT. Translation gives CASSQGEADTQYF.

The chain links TRBV14 to TRBJ1-2, with TRBD1 as a possible D gene (5 bases). In germline, CDR1 is SGHDN, CDR2 FVKESK. This CDR3 is built from 15 residues. Trimming took off 0 bases at V and 2 bases at J, with 10 bases between the two ends. The CDR3 nucleotides are TGTGCCAGCAGCCAAGACTACAGGCAAAACTATGGCTACACCTTC. Amino acids: CASSQDYRQNYGYTF. The whole variable domain, filled in from reference TRBV14 and TRBJ1-2, reads EAGVTQFPSHSVIEKGQTVTLRCDPISGHDNLYWYRRVMGKEIKFLLHFVKESKQDESGMPNNRFLAERTGGTYSTLKVQPAELEDSGVYFCASSQDYRQNYGYTFGSGTRLTVV.

This chain uses TRBV5-4 with TRBJ1-1; D unresolved. With 4 bases removed from V and 1 base from J, the gap between germline ends came to 8 bases. Germline lookup yields CDR1 SGHNT and CDR2 YYREEE (reference sequence). This CDR3 is 13 amino acids long. The CDR3 sequence: CASSRAGNTEAFF. CDR3 in DNA: TGTGCCAGCAGCCGGGCGGGGAACACTGAAGCTTTCTTT. Together with reference TRBV5-4 and TRBJ1-1, the CDR3 gives the full variable domain: ETGVTQSPTHLIKTRGQQVTLRCSSQSGHNTVSWYQQALGQGPQFIFQYYREEENGRGNFPPRFSGLQFPNYSSELNVNALELDDSALYLCASSRAGNTEAFFGQGTRLTVV.

This chain connects TRBV7-6 to TRBJ2-7; D might be TRBD2 (6 bases). CDR3 length equals 13 residues. The germline CDR1 and CDR2 sequences are SGHVS and FNYEAQ. The ends were cut back, 5 bases at V and 5 bases at J, with 13 bases in the middle. The DNA for the CDR3 is TGTGCCAGCAGCCCCCCCGGGAGTAACGAGCAGTACTTC. This codes for CASSPPGSNEQYF.

The chain is built from TRBV28 and TRBJ1-2; TRBD1 aligns across 7 bases. V lost 5 bases to trimming and J lost 8 bases; unmatched junction nucleotides: 14. Germline CDR1 reads MDHEN; CDR2 reads SYDVKM. The CDR3 consists of 15 residues. The CDR3 spells CASSTSLDRVWGYTF. For the CDR3, the DNA is TGTGCCAGCAGTACTTCCCTCGACAGGGTCTGGGGCTACACCTTC.

V usage is TRBV10-3 and J usage is TRBJ1-2; the D gene is possibly TRBD1 (5 bases). V lost 3 bases to trimming and J lost 9 bases, with 11 bases between them. Germline V gene sequence: CDR1 ENHRY, CDR2 SYGVKD. The CDR3 is made up of 12 amino acids. The CDR3 sequence: CAISEGDPSYTF. The DNA for the CDR3 is TGTGCCATCAGTGAAGGGGATCCGAGCTACACCTTC.

This chain connects TRBV9 to TRBJ2-3, with D tentatively TRBD2 (6 bases). The CDR3 has 15 amino acids. V was shortened by 3 bases and J by 5 bases, with 16 bases between the two germline ends. Germline values: CDR1 SGDLS, CDR2 YYNGEE. The CDR3 spells CASSGGAGQRDTQYF. The CDR3 nucleotides are TGTGCCAGCAGCGGGGGAGCGGGTCAACGAGATACGCAGTATTTT. The whole variable domain, filled in from reference TRBV9 and TRBJ2-3, reads DSGVTQTPKHLITATGQRVTLRCSPRSGDLSVYWYQQSLDQGLQFLIQYYNGEERAKGNILERFSAQQFPDLHSELNLSSLELGDSALYFCASSGGAGQRDTQYFGPGTRLTVL.

J is TRBJ2-7 and V is TRBV3-1 (or the pseudogene TRBV3-2), with D hard to call. V lost 4 bases to trimming and J lost 6 bases, with 10 bases between them. The CDR3 is made up of 12 amino acids. CDR1 is LGHDT, CDR2 YNNKEL, per germline (reference sequence). The CDR3 spells CASSPVPGEQYF. The CDR3 region has the DNA TGTGCCAGCAGCCCGGTCCCCGGCGAGCAGTACTTC.

The chain combines TRBV7-2 with TRBJ2-3; 11 bases line up with TRBD1. V shed 5 bases and J 5 bases; nucleotides not matched to a gene: 9. There are 16 residues in the CDR3. Germline V gene sequence: CDR1 SGHTA, CDR2 FQGNSA. This CDR3 reads CASSPGQGVGGDTQYF. The CDR3 coding sequence is TGTGCCAGCAGCCCGGGACAGGGGGTTGGTGGAGATACGCAGTATTTT.

This chain links TRBV30 with TRBJ2-2; no definite D call. The CDR3 length is 14 residues. Germline loops: CDR1 GTSNPN, CDR2 SVGIG (reference sequence). V lost 2 bases and J lost 4, with 11 bases in between. CDR3 in amino acids: CAWSKRRPTGELFF. CDR3 nucleotides: TGTGCCTGGAGTAAGAGAAGACCCACCGGGGAGCTGTTTTTT. The full variable domain, in which reference TRBV30 and TRBJ2-2 provide the parts outside the CDR3, is SQTIHQWPATLVQPVGSPLSLECTVEGTSNPNLYWYRQAAGRGLQLLFYSVGIGQISSEVPQNLSASRPQDRQFILSSKKLLLSDSGFYLCAWSKRRPTGELFFGEGSRLTVL.

The chain recombines TRBV7-3 with TRBJ2-1, with a tentative D call TRBD2 (6 bases). Germline assignment: CDR1 SGHTA and CDR2 FQGTGA. The germline V and J ends were trimmed by 3 bases and 6 bases, with 9 bases remaining between them. The CDR3 has 13 residues. The CDR3 DNA sequence: TGTGCCAGCAGCTTGACTAGTTTCAATGAGCAGTTCTTC. This encodes CASSLTSFNEQFF.

The gene calls are TRBV4-2 and TRBJ1-5; D call uncertain. The CDR3 runs 14 residues. V was trimmed by 0 bases and J by 1 base, leaving 4 bases between them. Germline V gene sequence: CDR1 LGHNA, CDR2 YNFKEQ. For the CDR3, the DNA is TGTGCCAGCAGCCAAGAGATCAGCAATCAGCCCCAGCATTTT. Protein: CASSQEISNQPQHF.

V usage is TRBV30 and J usage is TRBJ1-2; D is ambiguous. The V gene lost 1 base and the J gene lost 5 bases, with 11 bases spanning the gap. CDR3 length: 13 residues. CDR1 GTSNPN and CDR2 SVGIG come from the germline V gene (reference sequence). The CDR3 is CAWSETLLYGYTF. The DNA for the CDR3 is TGTGCCTGGAGTGAGACCCTATTATATGGCTACACCTTC.

The chain links TRBV3-1 (or the pseudogene TRBV3-2) to TRBJ2-5, with D perhaps being TRBD1 or TRBD2 (7 bases each). V lost 4 bases to trimming and J lost 5 bases, with 17 bases between them. This CDR3 is built from 15 residues. Germline V CDR1 and CDR2: LGHDT, YNNKEL (reference sequence). The CDR3 DNA reads as TGTGCCAGCAGCCCCAGAAGGGGGCGGGGGGAGACCCAGTACTTC. This gives the protein CASSPRRGRGETQYF.

CDR3 residues: CASSFPVGLAGNTIYF. CDR3 bases: TGTGCCAGCAGTTTCCCTGTGGGATTAGCTGGAAACACCATATATTTT. V and J are TRBV28 and TRBJ1-3; no reliable D call. The CDR3 sequence is 16 residues long. The ends were cut back, 3 bases at V and 2 bases at J, with 14 bases in the middle. The germline gives CDR1 MDHEN, CDR2 SYDVKM.

The rearrangement links TRBV5-4 to TRBJ2-1; D is unclear. Germline CDR1 and CDR2: SGHNT and YYREEE (reference sequence). Between the trimmed V and J ends, which lost 0 bases and 7 bases, there was a span of 8 bases. This CDR3 spans 13 amino acids. The CDR3 DNA sequence: TGTGCCAGCAGCTTGGTGGCTGGTAATGAGCAGTTCTTC. Its translation is CASSLVAGNEQFF.

The rearrangement joins TRBV15 to TRBJ1-1; no reliable D call. The V end lost 0 bases, the J end lost 1 base, and 9 bases lay between the germline ends. The CDR3 is made up of 15 amino acids. Germline CDR1 LNHNV, CDR2 YYDKDF (reference sequence). The CDR3 nucleotides are TGTGCCACCAGCAGAGATCTCGCGGGGAACACTGAAGCTTTCTTT. This sequence encodes CATSRDLAGNTEAFF.